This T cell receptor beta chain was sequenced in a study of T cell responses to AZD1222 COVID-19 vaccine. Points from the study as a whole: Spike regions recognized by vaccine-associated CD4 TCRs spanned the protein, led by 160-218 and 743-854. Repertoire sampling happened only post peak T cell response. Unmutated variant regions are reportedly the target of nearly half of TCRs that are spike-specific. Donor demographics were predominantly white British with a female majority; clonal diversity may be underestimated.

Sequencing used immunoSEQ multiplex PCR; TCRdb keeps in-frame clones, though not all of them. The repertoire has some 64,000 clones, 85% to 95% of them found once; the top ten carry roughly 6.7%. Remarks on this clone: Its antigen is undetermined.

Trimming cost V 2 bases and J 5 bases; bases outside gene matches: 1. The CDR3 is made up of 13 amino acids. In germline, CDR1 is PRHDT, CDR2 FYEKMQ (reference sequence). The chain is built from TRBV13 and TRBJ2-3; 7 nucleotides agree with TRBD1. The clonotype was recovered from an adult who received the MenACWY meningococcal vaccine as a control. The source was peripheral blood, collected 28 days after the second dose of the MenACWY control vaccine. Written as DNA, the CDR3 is TGTGCCAGCAGCTTAAGGGGGCAAGATACGCAGTATTTT. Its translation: CASSLRGQDTQYF.